Below are 9 T cell receptor beta chains sequenced from a single sample in a study of T cells in Graves' hyperthyroidism and ophthalmopathy. The TCR beta CDR3 regions underwent amplification using RNA transcripts as the source. Researchers ran a first-round RT-PCR on the TCR CDR3 using the HTBI primer set. A single record per CDR3 protein comes from TCRdb applying MiXCR to the multiplex PCR reads. The sample lists approximately 560,000 distinct CDR3 sequences, about half occurring once. The source material was peripheral blood or thyroid tissue (not recorded which). The source is a woman between 18 and 29 years old with Graves' hyperthyroidism.

J is TRBJ2-7 and V is TRBV12-3 or TRBV12-4; maybe TRBD1 (9 bases). Trimming stripped 6 bases from V and 2 bases from J, with 20 bases between. The CDR3 length is 16 residues. Here the CDR3 DNA reads TGTGCCAGCAGATCCCGCGGGGGGACAGGGACCTACGAGCAGTACTTC. Translated: CASRSRGGTGTYEQYF.

About this clonotype: Without the conserved terminal phenylalanine or tryptophan, this CDR3 likely stems from a read error. V and J are TRBV19 and TRBJ2-6; TRBD2 is a possible D gene (8 bases). Germline V gives CDR1 LNHDA, CDR2 SQIVND (reference sequence). The length of the CDR3 is 16 residues. V lost 3 bases to trimming and J lost 4 bases, with 13 bases between them. The CDR3 region has the DNA TGTGCCAGTAGTATCGGGAGGGGGCAAGGGGCCAACGTCCTGACTCCA. It specifies CASSIGRGQGANVLTP.

The chain is built from TRBV2 and TRBJ2-2; 7 nucleotides line up with TRBD1. Looked up from germline, CDR1 is SNHLY and CDR2 is FYNNEI. The CDR3 covers 15 residues. V lost 5 bases, J lost 8 bases, and 11 bases stayed unmatched. This chain's CDR3 is CASSYSDRDLGELFF. The CDR3 nucleotides read TGTGCCAGCAGTTACTCCGACAGGGATTTGGGGGAGCTGTTTTTT. The full variable domain, rest sourced from reference TRBV2 and TRBJ2-2, is EPEVTQTPSHQVTQMGQEVILRCVPISNHLYFYWYRQILGQKVEFLVSFYNNEISEKSEIFDDQFSVERPDGSNFTLKIRSTKLEDSAMYFCASSYSDRDLGELFFGEGSRLTVL.

The chain carries TRBV5-4 and TRBJ1-2, with TRBD1 identical over 9 bases. This CDR3 spans 15 amino acids. Trimming cost V 5 bases and J 3 bases; bases outside gene matches: 8. CDR1 and CDR2 from the germline V gene are SGHNT and YYREEE (reference sequence). DNA for the CDR3: TGTGCCAGCAGTTTGAGACAGGGGGGGGACTATGGCTACACCTTC. It translates to CASSLRQGGDYGYTF.

Comment on this clonotype: No conserved phenylalanine or tryptophan ends this CDR3, so it is likely a read error. No DNA is shown, since the ends of the CDR3 on it are uncertain; the CDR3 is the one TCRdb lists. CDR3 residues: CASSLWTS. This chain links TRBV7-2 with TRBJ2-6. The CDR3 is 8 amino acids in total, end residues counted. In germline, CDR1 is SGHTA, CDR2 FQGNSA.

The chain combines TRBV7-2 with TRBJ1-3, with a possible D match to TRBD1 (5 bases). V lost 11 bases to trimming and J lost 7 bases, with 12 bases between them. The CDR3 has 11 residues. Germline V gene data show CDR1 as SGHTA and CDR2 as FQGNSA. In DNA, the CDR3 is TGTGCCGGGGCGTTGGGGAACACCATATATTTT. Its protein is CAGALGNTIYF.

V gene TRBV7-2 combines with J gene TRBJ2-3, with D possibly matching TRBD2 (6 bases). The CDR3 spans 15 residues. Germline CDR1 SGHTA, CDR2 FQGNSA. V was shortened by 3 bases and J by 2 bases, with 12 bases between the two germline ends. CDR3 protein: CASSLEGGPTDTQYF. The CDR3 DNA reads TGTGCCAGCAGCTTGGAGGGAGGCCCCACAGATACGCAGTATTTT.

This clonotype was recorded a few times. The chain combines TRBV2 with TRBJ2-5; TRBD1 might be the D (5 bases). The V end lost 6 bases, the J end lost 4 bases, and 12 bases lay between the germline ends. The CDR3 runs to 13 residues. CDR1 and CDR2 from the germline V gene are SNHLY and FYNNEI. This CDR3 is CASSQDRLETQYF. The CDR3 DNA sequence: TGTGCCAGCAGCCAAGACAGATTAGAGACCCAGTACTTC.

CDR3 in amino acids: CAISRKHENTEAFF. The CDR3 nucleotides read TGTGCCATCAGCCGGAAACACGAGAACACTGAAGCTTTCTTT. The chain combines TRBV10-3 with TRBJ1-1; unclear D gene. V was cut by 6 bases and J by 1 base, with 12 bases left in between. The CDR3 consists of 14 residues. Germline V lookup: CDR1 ENHRY, CDR2 SYGVKD.